The 26 T cell receptor beta chains below come from one sample, sequenced in a study of shared clonotypes between healthy human individuals. Using immunoSEQ multiplex PCR, the repertoire was profiled, and TCRdb retains in-frame clones only, with some absent. The sample carries some 500,000 clones, approximately 79% recorded once. The sequenced sample was PBMCs. The source of these receptors is a middle-aged woman in good health. Some clones in this sample may be carry-over from other donors' samples.

The chain couples TRBV4-1 to TRBJ1-1; no reliable D call. Trimming removed 0 bases at V and 3 bases at J, with 5 bases between. The CDR3 extends over 13 amino acids. Germline values: CDR1 MGHRA, CDR2 YSYEKL. CDR3 nucleotides: TGCGCCAGCAGCCAAGATGGGGACACTGAAGCTTTCTTT. Its translation: CASSQDGDTEAFF.

The chain employs TRBV4-3 and TRBJ1-1; TRBD1 aligns across 10 bases. Germline CDR1 is LGHNA and CDR2 is YSLEER. The J segment lost 3 bases and the V segment lost 6 bases, leaving 13 bases of the junction unmatched. This CDR3 comprises 17 residues. The CDR3 loop is CASRRSDRGLVDTEAFF. In DNA, the CDR3 is TGCGCCAGCAGAAGAAGTGACAGGGGGCTAGTCGACACTGAAGCTTTCTTT.

The chain joins TRBV28 to TRBJ1-1; a weak D match, TRBD1 (5 bases). Trimming took off 8 bases at V and 1 base at J, with 14 bases between the two ends. The germline V gene has CDR1 MDHEN and CDR2 SYDVKM. CDR3 length: 14 residues. CDR3: CASRGLLGNTEAFF. As DNA, the CDR3 is TGTGCCAGCCGGGGCCTGCTCGGGAACACTGAAGCTTTCTTT.

CDR3 sequence reads: CASSTGVPYEQYF. The CDR3 DNA reads TGTGCCAGCAGCACAGGGGTCCCCTACGAGCAGTACTTC. The chain uses TRBV27 and TRBJ2-7, with 7 bases that match TRBD1. The germline V gene encodes CDR1 MNHEY and CDR2 SMNVEV (reference sequence). The trim removed 6 bases at V and 2 bases at J, leaving 4 bases unmatched. This CDR3 spans 13 amino acids.

The V call is TRBV5-1, the J call TRBJ2-1; 8 positions agree with TRBD1. Germline CDR1 and CDR2: SGHRS and YFSETQ. J gave up 5 bases and V 4 bases, and 8 bases lay outside the gene matches. The CDR3 has 15 residues. The CDR3 DNA follows: TGCGCCAGCAGCCCCGACAGGGGAAGAGACAATGAGCAGTTCTTC. Protein product: CASSPDRGRDNEQFF.

The chain employs TRBV30 and TRBJ2-5; possible D gene TRBD1, 7 bases. Germline CDR1 is GTSNPN and CDR2 is SVGIG (reference sequence). V shed 3 bases and J shed 2 bases, with 13 bases lying between them. The CDR3 covers 14 residues. CDR3 DNA: TGTGCCTGGAGCGGGGGACAGAAACAAGAGACCCAGTACTTC. It translates to CAWSGGQKQETQYF. Full variable domain (missing parts from reference TRBV30 and TRBJ2-5): SQTIHQWPATLVQPVGSPLSLECTVEGTSNPNLYWYRQAAGRGLQLLFYSVGIGQISSEVPQNLSASRPQDRQFILSSKKLLLSDSGFYLCAWSGGQKQETQYFGPGTRLLVL.

V usage is TRBV6-5 and J usage is TRBJ1-2; D perhaps matches TRBD1 (5 bases). CDR1 is MNHEY, CDR2 SVGAGI, per germline. V lost 6 bases to trimming and J lost 0 bases, with 11 bases between them. The CDR3 length is 14 residues. DNA for the CDR3: TGTGCCAGCAGCCAGGGCTGGTCTAACTATGGCTACACCTTC. Its protein product is CASSQGWSNYGYTF.

The chain carries TRBV11-2 and TRBJ2-1, with 8 positions matching TRBD2. In germline, CDR1 is SGHAT, CDR2 FQNNGV. The V segment lost 1 base and the J segment 8 bases; nucleotides outside the gene matches: 4. This CDR3 is 14 amino acids long. The CDR3 sequence: CASSLVGTRDEQFF. The CDR3, as DNA: TGTGCCAGCAGCTTAGTTGGGACTAGGGATGAGCAGTTCTTC.

V usage is TRBV14 and J usage is TRBJ2-3; TRBD2 agrees at 11 bases. There are 14 residues in the CDR3. Trimming took 4 bases from V and 7 from J; bases not matched to a gene: 4. Germline V lookup: CDR1 SGHDN, CDR2 FVKESK. CDR3 coding DNA: TGTGCCAGCAGCCCTGGGACTAGCGGAAATACGCAGTATTTT. Its translation: CASSPGTSGNTQYF.

This clone was seen only once. V and J are TRBV28 and TRBJ2-3, with TRBD2 matching over 11 bases. Germline V gives CDR1 MDHEN, CDR2 SYDVKM. This CDR3 spans 16 amino acids. V lost 5 bases, J lost 4 bases, and 8 bases stayed unmatched. The CDR3 DNA reads as TGTGCCAGCAGTGCTGGGGTAGCGGGAGGGGCAGATACGCAGTATTTT. This gives the protein CASSAGVAGGADTQYF. Drawing the rest from reference TRBV28 and TRBJ2-3, the complete variable domain is DVKVTQSSRYLVKRTGEKVFLECVQDMDHENMFWYRQDPGLGLRLIYFSYDVKMKEKGDIPEGYSVSREKKERFSLILESASTNQTSMYLCASSAGVAGGADTQYFGPGTRLTVL.

This clone was seen repeatedly, ten times or more. Other DNA sequences in this specimen translate into the identical CDR3. The chain uses TRBV28 and TRBJ1-1; D gene uncertain. This CDR3 region has 14 residues. V lost 6 bases to trimming and J lost 0 bases, with 11 bases between them. The germline V gene has CDR1 MDHEN and CDR2 SYDVKM. The CDR3 sequence is CASSPPKMNTEAFF. Written as DNA, the CDR3 is TGTGCCAGCAGCCCCCCCAAGATGAACACTGAAGCTTTCTTT.

The CDR3 reads CASSTHRTSVQETQYF. In DNA form, the CDR3 reads TGTGCCAGCAGCACGCACCGGACTAGCGTACAAGAGACCCAGTACTTC. This sequence joins TRBV7-8 and TRBJ2-5; TRBD2 aligns across 9 bases. Germline loops: CDR1 SGHVS, CDR2 FQNEAQ. Trimming removed 5 bases from V and 2 bases from J; junction bases left unmatched: 9. There are 16 residues in the CDR3.

The sample holds many counts of this clone. The CDR3 region is CASSGGSGFANEQFF. CDR3 in DNA: TGTGCCAGCAGTGGGGGTAGCGGGTTCGCGAATGAGCAGTTCTTC. The V and J genes are TRBV2 and TRBJ2-1; 7 bases fit TRBD2. The germline CDR1 and CDR2 sequences are SNHLY and FYNNEI. Trimming removed 4 bases from V and 7 bases from J; junction bases left unmatched: 10. The CDR3 covers 15 residues.

On this clone itself: This same CDR3 is encoded by further DNA sequences in the sample. This chain uses TRBV28 with TRBJ2-7; D unclear. This CDR3 is 13 amino acids long. V lost 6 bases to trimming and J lost 4 bases, with 13 bases between them. CDR1 and CDR2 (germline): MDHEN, SYDVKM. The CDR3 here is CASSQAPSYEQYF. In nucleotides, the CDR3 is TGTGCCAGCAGCCAGGCCCCCAGTTACGAGCAGTACTTC.

V gene TRBV28 combines with J gene TRBJ2-1; D gene ambiguous. The CDR3 has 14 amino acids. V lost 6 bases and J 6 bases, leaving 15 bases between the germline ends. Germline V CDR1 and CDR2: MDHEN, SYDVKM. The CDR3 loop is CASSRLGILNEQFF. The CDR3 bases are TGTGCCAGCAGCCGGCTAGGGATCCTCAATGAGCAGTTCTTC.

Only a few counts were recorded for this clone. This chain uses TRBV7-2 with TRBJ2-3; TRBD2 matches at 9 bases. The CDR3 totals 15 residues. From germline, CDR1 is SGHTA and CDR2 FQGNSA. With 6 bases clipped from V and 2 bases from J, the junction kept 6 bases outside the gene matches. The CDR3 nucleotides read TGTGCCAGCAGACGTACTAGCGGGTACACAGATACGCAGTATTTT. Translated: CASRRTSGYTDTQYF.

This clone came up a few times. The CDR3 DNA follows: TGTGCCAGCAGTTCGAAACTAGCGGGAGGGCCGGGTGAGCAGTACTTC. Its translation is CASSSKLAGGPGEQYF. The J gene is TRBJ2-5, the V gene TRBV27; 13 bases agree with TRBD2. Per the germline V gene, CDR1 is MNHEY and CDR2 is SMNVEV (reference sequence). V was clipped by 4 bases and J by 11 bases; unmatched bases: 13. The CDR3 length is 16 residues.

The rearrangement uses TRBV28 and TRBJ2-1, with D unclear. The CDR3 covers 15 residues. From germline, CDR1 is MDHEN and CDR2 SYDVKM. V lost 2 bases and J 2 bases, leaving 10 bases between the germline ends. The CDR3 protein is CASSLPPLTYNEQFF. For the CDR3, the DNA is TGTGCCAGCAGTTTACCTCCGCTGACCTACAATGAGCAGTTCTTC.

The chain uses TRBV29-1 and TRBJ2-3; 12 bases map to TRBD2. The CDR3 loop spans 15 amino acids. CDR1 SQVTM and CDR2 ANQGSEA come from the germline V gene. Unmatched junction bases numbered 7, after V lost 4 bases and J lost 5 bases. The CDR3 loop is CSVAITLAGGDTQYF. The CDR3 DNA is TGCAGCGTTGCCATTACACTAGCGGGAGGAGATACGCAGTATTTT.

The V gene is TRBV7-9, the J gene TRBJ2-7; TRBD1 matches 10 bases. The germline V gene has CDR1 SEHNR and CDR2 FQNEAQ (reference sequence). The J segment lost 3 bases and the V segment lost 8 bases, leaving 7 bases of the junction unmatched. CDR3 length: 14 residues. The CDR3 DNA follows: TGTGCCAGCGGTCGGTGGGACAGGGGCTACGAGCAGTACTTC. As protein: CASGRWDRGYEQYF.

The chain links TRBV28 to TRBJ1-1, with D perhaps TRBD1 (5 bases). The CDR3 sequence is 14 residues long. Trimming pared 3 bases from V and 5 bases from J, leaving 13 bases between. Germline lookup yields CDR1 MDHEN and CDR2 SYDVKM. CDR3 in amino acids: CASSFGGGWTEAFF. CDR3 DNA: TGTGCCAGCAGTTTCGGGGGAGGATGGACTGAAGCTTTCTTT.

The V and J genes are TRBV6-1 and TRBJ2-5, with D maybe TRBD1 (6 bases). The ends were cut back, 2 bases at V and 2 bases at J, with 9 bases in the middle. The CDR3 runs 14 residues. CDR1 MNHNS and CDR2 SASEGT come from the germline V gene. In DNA, the CDR3 is TGTGCCAGCAGTGAACTCAGGGGACAAGAGACCCAGTACTTC. It codes for CASSELRGQETQYF.

The sample holds a few counts of this clone. The rearrangement links TRBV7-2 to TRBJ2-5; 7 bases agree with TRBD1. The J call could be wrong; TRBJ2-7 is a better fit for the DNA end. The CDR3 sequence is 13 residues long. Germline loops: CDR1 SGHTA, CDR2 FQGNSA. Here the CDR3 DNA reads TGTGCCAGCAGGCCTACAGGGGTCTACGAGCAGTACTTC. It encodes CASRPTGVYEQYF.

The rearrangement joins TRBV9 to TRBJ2-2; TRBD2 is a possible D gene (6 bases). There are 14 residues in the CDR3. CDR1 and CDR2 from the germline V gene are SGDLS and YYNGEE. V dropped 2 bases and J dropped 6 bases, with 11 bases sitting between them. The CDR3: CASSVSTRPGELFF. The CDR3 region has the DNA TGTGCCAGCAGCGTCTCGACTAGGCCCGGGGAGCTGTTTTTT. Looking up the rest from reference TRBV9 and TRBJ2-2 gives the full variable domain: DSGVTQTPKHLITATGQRVTLRCSPRSGDLSVYWYQQSLDQGLQFLIQYYNGEERAKGNILERFSAQQFPDLHSELNLSSLELGDSALYFCASSVSTRPGELFFGEGSRLTVL.

V is TRBV5-8 and J is TRBJ2-7; possibly TRBD1 for D (5 bases). The V end lost 3 bases, the J end lost 2 bases, and 12 bases lay between the germline ends. The CDR3 is 14 amino acids. Per germline, CDR1 SGHTS and CDR2 YDEGEE. The CDR3 is CASSWRRGTYEQYF. For the CDR3, the DNA is TGTGCCAGCAGCTGGAGAAGGGGAACCTACGAGCAGTACTTC. Full variable domain (missing parts from reference TRBV5-8 and TRBJ2-7): EAGVTQSPTHLIKTRGQQATLRCSPISGHTSVYWYQQALGLGLQFLLWYDEGEERNRGNFPPRFSGRQFPNYSSELNVNALELEDSALYLCASSWRRGTYEQYFGPGTRLTVT.

The chain couples TRBV7-2 to TRBJ1-2, with TRBD1 as a possible D gene (6 bases). Germline CDR1 and CDR2: SGHTA and FQGNSA. Between the trimmed V and J ends, which lost 1 base and 8 bases, there was a span of 11 bases. This CDR3 has 13 residues. CDR3 coding DNA: TGTGCCAGCAGCTTAGAGGGACATCGAGGCTACACCTTC. Its translation: CASSLEGHRGYTF. Full variable domain (outside the CDR3, taken from reference TRBV7-2 and TRBJ1-2): GAGVSQSPSNKVTEKGKDVELRCDPISGHTALYWYRQSLGQGLEFLIYFQGNSAPDKSGLPSDRFSAERTGGSVSTLTIQRTQQEDSAVYLCASSLEGHRGYTFGSGTRLTVV.